This T cell receptor beta chain appears in the sequencing data of a study of cytomegalovirus exposure and HLA in healthy donors. Whole-study results and caveats: Later analysis demonstrated an association between a missense DCLRE1C variant and TCR beta V- and J-gene trimming. Usually a TCR sequence was rare, but some public TCRs were found in many donors. When presence/absence was analysed, sequencing depth was taken to be roughly uniform across donors.

This cohort consisted of healthy bone marrow donors. Both 60 Vbeta primers and 13 Jbeta primers went into the PCR. Repertoires were generated with immunoSEQ multiplex PCR, while TCRdb's copy carries only in-frame clones and drops some. The sample records 95,000 to 150,000 clones, over 60% being singletons. From germline, CDR1 is SGHNT and CDR2 YENEEA. The CDR3 spans 19 residues. The trim removed 0 bases at V and 1 base at J, leaving 7 bases unmatched. As for this clone: Its antigen is undetermined.

The rearrangement uses TRBV11-3 and TRBJ2-3, with 13 bases fitting TRBD2. This TCR was sampled from a woman aged 40 to 50 in good health and CMV-seronegative. Sequenced sample: PBMCs. The CDR3 protein is CASSLDHGTSGTCTDTQYF. The CDR3 bases are TGTGCCAGCAGCTTAGATCACGGGACTAGCGGGACTTGCACAGATACGCAGTATTTT.